What follows describes a single T cell receptor (beta chain). The same CDR3 also results from other DNA sequences found in this sample. Treatment meaning: over 15 received Ad26.COV2.S at low or high dose, single or two shots; roughly 5 received placebo; per-sample allocation not given. Sampling took place 63 days after the first vaccine or placebo injection. This record comes from a study of Ad26.COV2.S vaccination and SARS-CoV-2 variants. Study as a whole: Ad26.COV2.S given intramuscularly, once or twice 56 days apart.

Repertoires were generated with immunoSEQ multiplex PCR, while TCRdb's copy carries only in-frame clones and drops some. The data hold a few hundred thousand clones, with around 87% observed a single time. This TCR was recovered from a person between 18 and 65 years old who received the Ad26.COV2.S COVID-19 vaccine or a placebo. The sequencing here drew on peripheral blood, taken in a trial of Ad26.COV2.S vaccine versus placebo.

The CDR3 loop reads CASSLGQSNQPQHF. The CDR3 DNA reads as TGTGCCAGCAGTCTGGGACAGTCTAATCAGCCCCAGCATTTT. The V call is TRBV28, the J call TRBJ1-5; TRBD1 matches 7 bases. Germline trimming cut 5 bases from V and 4 bases from J; bases unmatched to any gene: 5. This CDR3 region has 14 residues. Germline V gives CDR1 MDHEN, CDR2 SYDVKM.